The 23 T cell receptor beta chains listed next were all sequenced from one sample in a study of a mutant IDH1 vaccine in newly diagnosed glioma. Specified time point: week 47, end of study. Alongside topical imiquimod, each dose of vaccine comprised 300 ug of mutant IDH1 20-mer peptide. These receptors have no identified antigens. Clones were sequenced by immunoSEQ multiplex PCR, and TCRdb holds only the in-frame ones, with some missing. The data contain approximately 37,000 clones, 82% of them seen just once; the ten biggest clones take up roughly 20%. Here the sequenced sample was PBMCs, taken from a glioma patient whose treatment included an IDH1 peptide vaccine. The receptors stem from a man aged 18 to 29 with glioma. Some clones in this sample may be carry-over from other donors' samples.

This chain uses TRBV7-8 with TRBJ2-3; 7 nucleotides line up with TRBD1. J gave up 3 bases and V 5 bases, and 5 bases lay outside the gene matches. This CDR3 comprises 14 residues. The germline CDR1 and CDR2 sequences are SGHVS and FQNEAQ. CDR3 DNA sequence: TGTGCCAGCAGCCCAGGACAGGCTACAGATACGCAGTATTTT. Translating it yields CASSPGQATDTQYF.

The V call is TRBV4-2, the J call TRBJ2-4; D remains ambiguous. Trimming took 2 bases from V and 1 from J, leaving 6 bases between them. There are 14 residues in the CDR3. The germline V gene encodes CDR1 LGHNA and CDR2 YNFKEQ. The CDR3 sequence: CASSQQTAKNIQYF. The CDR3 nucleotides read TGTGCCAGCAGCCAACAAACTGCCAAAAACATTCAGTACTTC.

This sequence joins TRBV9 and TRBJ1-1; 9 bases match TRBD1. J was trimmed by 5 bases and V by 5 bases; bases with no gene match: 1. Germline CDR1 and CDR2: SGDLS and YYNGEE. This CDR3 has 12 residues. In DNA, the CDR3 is TGTGCCAGCAGAGGGACAGGGACTGAAGCTTTCTTT. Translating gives CASRGTGTEAFF.

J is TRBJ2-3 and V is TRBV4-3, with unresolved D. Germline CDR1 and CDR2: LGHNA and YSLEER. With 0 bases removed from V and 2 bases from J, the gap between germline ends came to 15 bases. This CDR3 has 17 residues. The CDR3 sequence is CASSQDSVSSFTDTQYF. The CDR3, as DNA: TGCGCCAGCAGCCAAGATTCCGTCAGTTCTTTCACAGATACGCAGTATTTT.

In DNA form, the CDR3 reads TGTGCCTGGAGTGTGGGACGGACTCTTTCCTACGAGCAGTACTTC. This encodes CAWSVGRTLSYEQYF. The chain couples TRBV30 to TRBJ2-7; possibly TRBD1 or TRBD2 for D (5 bases each). Germline V gene data show CDR1 as GTSNPN and CDR2 as SVGIG (reference sequence). This CDR3 region has 15 residues. Trimming stripped 0 bases from V and 1 base from J, with 13 bases between.

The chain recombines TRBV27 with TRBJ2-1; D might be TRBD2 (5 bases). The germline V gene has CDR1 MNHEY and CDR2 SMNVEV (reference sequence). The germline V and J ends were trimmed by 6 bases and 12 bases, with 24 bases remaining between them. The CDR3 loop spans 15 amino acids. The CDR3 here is CASSQPNSLKRGQFF. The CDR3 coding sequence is TGTGCCAGCAGCCAACCTAACAGCCTCAAACGGGGGCAGTTCTTC.

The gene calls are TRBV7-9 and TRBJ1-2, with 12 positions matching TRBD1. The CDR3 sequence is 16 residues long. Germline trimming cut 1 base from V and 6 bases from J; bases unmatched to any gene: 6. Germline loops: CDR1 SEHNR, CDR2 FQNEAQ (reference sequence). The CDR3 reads CASSLGGQGAKNGYTF. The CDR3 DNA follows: TGTGCCAGCAGCTTAGGGGGACAGGGGGCGAAAAATGGCTACACCTTC. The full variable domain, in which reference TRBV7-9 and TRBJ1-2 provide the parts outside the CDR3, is DTGVSQNPRHKITKRGQNVTFRCDPISEHNRLYWYRQTLGQGPEFLTYFQNEAQLEKSRLLSDRFSAERPKGSFSTLEIQRTEQGDSAMYLCASSLGGQGAKNGYTFGSGTRLTVV.

The CDR3: CASSPYGTPNTEAFF. DNA for the CDR3: TGTGCCAGTAGTCCATATGGGACACCGAACACTGAAGCTTTCTTT. The J gene is TRBJ1-1, the V gene TRBV19; TRBD1 is a possible D gene (6 bases). Between the trimmed V and J ends, which lost 5 bases and 1 base, there was a span of 14 bases. Germline V gene data show CDR1 as LNHDA and CDR2 as SQIVND (reference sequence). The CDR3 has 15 amino acids.

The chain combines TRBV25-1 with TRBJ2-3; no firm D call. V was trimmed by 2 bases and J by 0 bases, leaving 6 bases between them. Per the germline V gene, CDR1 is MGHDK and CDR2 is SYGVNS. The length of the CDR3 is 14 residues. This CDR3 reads CASSEPISTDTQYF. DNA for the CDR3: TGTGCCAGCAGTGAACCAATTAGCACAGATACGCAGTATTTT.

CDR3 nucleotide sequence: TGTGCCAGTAGTATGTCCACTGAAGCTTTCTTT. Its translation: CASSMSTEAFF. The chain combines TRBV19 with TRBJ1-1; no reliable D call. Germline CDR1 is LNHDA and CDR2 is SQIVND (reference sequence). This CDR3 has 11 amino acids. Trimming shortened V by 3 bases and J by 4 bases, and 3 bases separated the two germline ends.

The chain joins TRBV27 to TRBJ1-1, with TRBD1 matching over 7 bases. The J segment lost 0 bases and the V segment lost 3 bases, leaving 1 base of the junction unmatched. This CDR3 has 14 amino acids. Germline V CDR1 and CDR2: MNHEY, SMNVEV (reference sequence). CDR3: CASSFGQVNTEAFF. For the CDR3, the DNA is TGTGCCAGCAGTTTTGGACAGGTGAACACTGAAGCTTTCTTT.

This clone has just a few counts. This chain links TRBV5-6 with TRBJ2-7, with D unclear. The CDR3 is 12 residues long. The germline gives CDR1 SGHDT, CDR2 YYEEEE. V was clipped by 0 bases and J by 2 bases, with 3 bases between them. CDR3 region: CASSLEPYEQYF. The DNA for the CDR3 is TGTGCCAGCAGCTTGGAACCCTACGAGCAGTACTTC.

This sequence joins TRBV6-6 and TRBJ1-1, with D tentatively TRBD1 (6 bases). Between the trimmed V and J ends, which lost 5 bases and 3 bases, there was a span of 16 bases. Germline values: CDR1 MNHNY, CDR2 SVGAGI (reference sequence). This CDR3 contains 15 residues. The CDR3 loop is CASSGFSQGHTEAFF. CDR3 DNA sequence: TGTGCCAGCAGTGGGTTCTCGCAGGGGCACACTGAAGCTTTCTTT.

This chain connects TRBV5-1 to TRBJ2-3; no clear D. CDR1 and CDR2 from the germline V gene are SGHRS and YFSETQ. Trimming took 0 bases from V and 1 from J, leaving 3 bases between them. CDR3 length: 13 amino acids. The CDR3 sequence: CASSLGGTDTQYF. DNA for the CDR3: TGCGCCAGCAGCTTGGGGGGCACAGATACGCAGTATTTT. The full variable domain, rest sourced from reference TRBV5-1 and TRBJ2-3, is KAGVTQTPRYLIKTRGQQVTLSCSPISGHRSVSWYQQTPGQGLQFLFEYFSETQRNKGNFPGRFSGRQFSNSRSEMNVSTLELGDSALYLCASSLGGTDTQYFGPGTRLTVL.

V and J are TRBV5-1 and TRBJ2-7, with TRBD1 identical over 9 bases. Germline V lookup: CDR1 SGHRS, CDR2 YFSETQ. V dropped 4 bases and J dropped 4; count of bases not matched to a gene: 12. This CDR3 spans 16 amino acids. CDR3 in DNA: TGCGCCAGCAGCCCCGGGACAGGGATCGCGGGGTACGAGCAGTACTTC. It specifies CASSPGTGIAGYEQYF.

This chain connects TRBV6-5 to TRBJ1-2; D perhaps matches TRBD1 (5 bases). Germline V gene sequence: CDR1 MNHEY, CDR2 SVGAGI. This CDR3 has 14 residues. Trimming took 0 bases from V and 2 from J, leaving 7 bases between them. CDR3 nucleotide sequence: TGTGCCAGCAGTTACTCCTCAGGGAACTATGGCTACACCTTC. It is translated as CASSYSSGNYGYTF.

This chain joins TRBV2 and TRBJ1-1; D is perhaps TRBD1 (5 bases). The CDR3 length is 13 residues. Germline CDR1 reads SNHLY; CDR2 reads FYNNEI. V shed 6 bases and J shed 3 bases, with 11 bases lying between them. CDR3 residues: CASSPIRDTEAFF. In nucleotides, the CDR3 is TGTGCCAGCAGCCCGATCAGGGACACTGAAGCTTTCTTT.

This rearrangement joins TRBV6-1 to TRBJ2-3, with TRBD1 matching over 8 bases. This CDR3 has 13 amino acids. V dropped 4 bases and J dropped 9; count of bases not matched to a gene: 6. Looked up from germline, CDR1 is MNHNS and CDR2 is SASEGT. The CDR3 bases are TGTGCCAGCAGTGTTTCGGACAGGGAAACGCAGTATTTT. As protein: CASSVSDRETQYF.

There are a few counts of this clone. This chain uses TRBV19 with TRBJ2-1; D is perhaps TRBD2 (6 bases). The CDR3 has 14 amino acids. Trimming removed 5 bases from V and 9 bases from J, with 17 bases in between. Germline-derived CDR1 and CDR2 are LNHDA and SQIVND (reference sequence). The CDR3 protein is CASSPTTSSGEQFF. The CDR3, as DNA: TGTGCCAGTAGTCCAACCACTAGCTCCGGTGAGCAGTTCTTC.

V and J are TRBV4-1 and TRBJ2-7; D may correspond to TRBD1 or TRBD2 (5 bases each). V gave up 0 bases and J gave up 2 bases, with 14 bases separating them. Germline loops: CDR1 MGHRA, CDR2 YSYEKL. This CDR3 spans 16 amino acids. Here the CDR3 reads CASSQDPPGSPYEQYF. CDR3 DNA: TGCGCCAGCAGCCAAGATCCCCCAGGGAGCCCCTACGAGCAGTACTTC.

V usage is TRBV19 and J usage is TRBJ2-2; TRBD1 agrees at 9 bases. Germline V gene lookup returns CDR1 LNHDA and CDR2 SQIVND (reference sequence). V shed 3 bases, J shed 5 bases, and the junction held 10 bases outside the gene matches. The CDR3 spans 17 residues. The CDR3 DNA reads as TGTGCCAGTAGTATTCTAGTGGGACAGGGTTGGACCGGGGAGCTGTTTTTT. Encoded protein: CASSILVGQGWTGELFF. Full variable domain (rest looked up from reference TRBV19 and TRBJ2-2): DGGITQSPKYLFRKEGQNVTLSCEQNLNHDAMYWYRQDPGQGLRLIYYSQIVNDFQKGDIAEGYSVSREKKESFPLTVTSAQKNPTAFYLCASSILVGQGWTGELFFGEGSRLTVL.

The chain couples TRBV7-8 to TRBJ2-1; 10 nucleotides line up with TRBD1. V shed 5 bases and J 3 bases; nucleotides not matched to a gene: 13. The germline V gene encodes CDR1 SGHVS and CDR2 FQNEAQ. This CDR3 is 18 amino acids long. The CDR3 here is CASSAGQGNTLLYNEQFF. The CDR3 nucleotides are TGTGCCAGCAGCGCGGGACAGGGGAATACCCTTCTCTACAATGAGCAGTTCTTC.

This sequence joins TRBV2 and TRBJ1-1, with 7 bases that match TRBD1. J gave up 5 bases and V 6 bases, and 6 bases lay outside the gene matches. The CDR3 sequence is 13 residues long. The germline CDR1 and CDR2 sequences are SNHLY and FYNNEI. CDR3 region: CASRDRALTEAFF. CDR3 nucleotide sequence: TGTGCCAGCAGAGACAGGGCGTTGACTGAAGCTTTCTTT.